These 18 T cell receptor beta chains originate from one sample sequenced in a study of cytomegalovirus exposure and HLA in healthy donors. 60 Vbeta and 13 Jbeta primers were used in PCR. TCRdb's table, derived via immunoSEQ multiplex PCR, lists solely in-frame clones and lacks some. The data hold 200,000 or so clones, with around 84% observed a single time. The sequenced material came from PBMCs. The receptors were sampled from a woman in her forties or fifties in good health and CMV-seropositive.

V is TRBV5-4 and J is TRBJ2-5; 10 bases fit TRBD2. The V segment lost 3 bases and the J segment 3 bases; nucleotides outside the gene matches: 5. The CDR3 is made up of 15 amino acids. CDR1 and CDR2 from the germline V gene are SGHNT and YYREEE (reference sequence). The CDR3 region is CASSYGTSDKETQYF. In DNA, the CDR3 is TGTGCCAGCAGCTACGGGACTAGCGACAAAGAGACCCAGTACTTC.

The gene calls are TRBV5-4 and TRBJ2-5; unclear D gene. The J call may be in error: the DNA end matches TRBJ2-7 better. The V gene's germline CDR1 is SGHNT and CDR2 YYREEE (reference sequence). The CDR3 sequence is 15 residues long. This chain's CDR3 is CASSSPSSLRYEQYF. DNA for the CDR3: TGTGCCAGCAGCTCCCCGTCCAGTCTCAGGTACGAGCAGTACTTC.

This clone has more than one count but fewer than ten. The CDR3 DNA reads as TGTGCTAGTGGGGGACTCCTCACTGAAGCTTTCTTT. Translating it yields CASGGLLTEAFF. The rearrangement uses TRBV12-5 and TRBJ1-1; D possibly corresponds to TRBD1 (5 bases). V was trimmed by 6 bases and J by 4 bases, leaving 9 bases between them. The CDR3 runs 12 residues. Germline lookup yields CDR1 LGHNT and CDR2 FRNRAP. Together with reference TRBV12-5 and TRBJ1-1, the CDR3 gives the full variable domain: DARVTQTPRHKVTEMGQEVTMRCQPILGHNTVFWYRQTMMQGLELLAYFRNRAPLDDSGMPKDRFSAEMPDATLATLKIQPSEPRDSAVYFCASGGLLTEAFFGQGTRLTVV.

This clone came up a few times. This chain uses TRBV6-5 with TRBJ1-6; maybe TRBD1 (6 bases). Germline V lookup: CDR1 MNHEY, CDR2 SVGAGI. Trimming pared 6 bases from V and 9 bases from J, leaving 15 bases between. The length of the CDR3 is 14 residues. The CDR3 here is CASRRGGRSSPLHF. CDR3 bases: TGTGCCAGCAGGAGAGGGGGAAGGAGTTCACCCCTCCACTTT.

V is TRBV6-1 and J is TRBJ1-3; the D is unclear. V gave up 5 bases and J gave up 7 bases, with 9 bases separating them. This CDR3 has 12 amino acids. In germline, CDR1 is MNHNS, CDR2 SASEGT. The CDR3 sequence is CASSYDWNTIYF. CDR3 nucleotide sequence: TGTGCCAGCAGTTATGACTGGAACACCATATATTTT.

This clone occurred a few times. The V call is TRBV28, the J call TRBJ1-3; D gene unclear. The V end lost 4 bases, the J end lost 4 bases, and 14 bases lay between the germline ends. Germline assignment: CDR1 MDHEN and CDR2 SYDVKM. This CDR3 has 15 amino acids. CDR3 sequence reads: CASSSATAAGNTIYF. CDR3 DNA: TGTGCCAGCAGTTCAGCCACAGCGGCAGGAAACACCATATATTTT.

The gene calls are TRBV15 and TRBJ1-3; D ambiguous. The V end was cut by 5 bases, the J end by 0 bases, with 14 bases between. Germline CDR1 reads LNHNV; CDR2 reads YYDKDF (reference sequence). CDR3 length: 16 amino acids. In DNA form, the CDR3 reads TGTGCCACCAGCTCCCGAGGAGTGGTCTCTGGAAACACCATATATTTT. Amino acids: CATSSRGVVSGNTIYF.

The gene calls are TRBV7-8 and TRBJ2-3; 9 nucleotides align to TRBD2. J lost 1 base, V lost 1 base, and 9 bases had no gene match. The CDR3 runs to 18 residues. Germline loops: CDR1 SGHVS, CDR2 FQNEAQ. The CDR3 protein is CASSLVGRGGRGTDTQYF. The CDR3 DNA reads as TGTGCCAGCAGCTTAGTAGGGCGGGGGGGCCGCGGCACAGATACGCAGTATTTT.

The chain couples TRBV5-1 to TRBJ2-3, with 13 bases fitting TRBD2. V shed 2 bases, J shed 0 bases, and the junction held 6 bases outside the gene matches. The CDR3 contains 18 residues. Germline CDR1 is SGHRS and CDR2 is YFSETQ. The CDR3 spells CASSFRTSGGPSTDTQYF. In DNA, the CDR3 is TGCGCCAGCAGCTTCCGGACTAGCGGGGGCCCTAGCACAGATACGCAGTATTTT.

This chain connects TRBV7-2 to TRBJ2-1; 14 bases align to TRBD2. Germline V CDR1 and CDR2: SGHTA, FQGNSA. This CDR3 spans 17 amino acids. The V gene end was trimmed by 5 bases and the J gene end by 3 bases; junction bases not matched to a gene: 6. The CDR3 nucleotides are TGTGCCAGCAGCCTACGACTAGCGGGGGGGCTCTACAATGAGCAGTTCTTC. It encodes CASSLRLAGGLYNEQFF.

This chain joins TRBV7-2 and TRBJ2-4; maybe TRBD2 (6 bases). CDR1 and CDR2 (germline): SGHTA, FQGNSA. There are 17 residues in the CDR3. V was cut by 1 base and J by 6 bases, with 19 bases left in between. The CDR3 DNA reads TGTGCCAGCAGCTTAGTAGGCTCCGGGGACTCCAGAAACATTCAGTACTTC. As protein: CASSLVGSGDSRNIQYF.

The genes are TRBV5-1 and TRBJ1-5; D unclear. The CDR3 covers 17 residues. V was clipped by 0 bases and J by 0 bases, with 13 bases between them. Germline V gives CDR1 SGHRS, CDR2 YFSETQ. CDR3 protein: CASSLEPSSYSNQPQHF. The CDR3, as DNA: TGCGCCAGCAGCTTGGAACCGAGCTCATATAGCAATCAGCCCCAGCATTTT.

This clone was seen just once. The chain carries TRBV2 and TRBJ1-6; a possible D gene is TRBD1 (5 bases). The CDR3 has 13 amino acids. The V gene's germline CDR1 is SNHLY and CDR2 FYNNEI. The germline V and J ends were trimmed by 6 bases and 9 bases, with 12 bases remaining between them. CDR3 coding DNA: TGTGCCAGCAGGGTGCAGGGAGGTTCACCCCTCCACTTT. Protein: CASRVQGGSPLHF.

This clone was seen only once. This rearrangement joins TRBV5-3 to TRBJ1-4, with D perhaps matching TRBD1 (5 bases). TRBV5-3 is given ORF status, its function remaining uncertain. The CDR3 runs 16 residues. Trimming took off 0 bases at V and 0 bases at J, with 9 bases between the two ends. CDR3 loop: CARSLDRPATNEKLFF. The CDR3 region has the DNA TGTGCCAGAAGCTTGGACAGGCCCGCAACTAATGAAAAACTGTTTTTT.

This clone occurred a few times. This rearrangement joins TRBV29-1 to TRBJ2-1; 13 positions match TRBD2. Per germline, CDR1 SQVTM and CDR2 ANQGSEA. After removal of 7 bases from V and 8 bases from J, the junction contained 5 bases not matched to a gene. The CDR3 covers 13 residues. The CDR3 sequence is CSATSGGAYEQFF. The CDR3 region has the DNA TGCAGCGCCACTAGCGGGGGGGCCTATGAGCAGTTCTTC.

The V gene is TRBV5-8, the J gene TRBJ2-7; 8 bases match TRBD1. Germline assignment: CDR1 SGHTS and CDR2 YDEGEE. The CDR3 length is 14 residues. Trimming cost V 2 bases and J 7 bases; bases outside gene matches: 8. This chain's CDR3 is CASSFGQGAGEQYF. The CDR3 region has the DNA TGTGCCAGCAGCTTCGGGCAGGGGGCCGGAGAGCAGTACTTC.

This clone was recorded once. CDR3 sequence: CASSLRLAGNNEQFF. Written as DNA, the CDR3 is TGTGCCAGCAGCTTACGGCTAGCGGGGAACAATGAGCAGTTCTTC. V is TRBV7-2 and J is TRBJ2-1, with 9 bases fitting TRBD2. This CDR3 spans 15 amino acids. The germline gives CDR1 SGHTA, CDR2 FQGNSA. V lost 2 bases, J lost 5 bases, and 4 bases stayed unmatched.

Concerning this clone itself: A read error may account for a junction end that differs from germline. CDR3 loop: CASSLVGANTEELFF. The CDR3 DNA reads as TGTGCCAGCAGCTTGGTGGGGGCGAACACCGAGGAGCTGTTTTTT. V is TRBV5-6 and J is TRBJ2-2, with a tentative D call TRBD1 (6 bases). Germline V lookup: CDR1 SGHDT, CDR2 YYEEEE. This CDR3 is 15 amino acids long. The complete variable domain, with remaining parts taken from reference TRBV5-6 and TRBJ2-2, reads DAGVTQSPTHLIKTRGQQVTLRCSPKSGHDTVSWYQQALGQGPQFIFQYYEEEERQRGNFPDRFSGHQFPNYSSELNVNALLLGDSALYLCASSLVGANTEELFFGEGSRLTVL.